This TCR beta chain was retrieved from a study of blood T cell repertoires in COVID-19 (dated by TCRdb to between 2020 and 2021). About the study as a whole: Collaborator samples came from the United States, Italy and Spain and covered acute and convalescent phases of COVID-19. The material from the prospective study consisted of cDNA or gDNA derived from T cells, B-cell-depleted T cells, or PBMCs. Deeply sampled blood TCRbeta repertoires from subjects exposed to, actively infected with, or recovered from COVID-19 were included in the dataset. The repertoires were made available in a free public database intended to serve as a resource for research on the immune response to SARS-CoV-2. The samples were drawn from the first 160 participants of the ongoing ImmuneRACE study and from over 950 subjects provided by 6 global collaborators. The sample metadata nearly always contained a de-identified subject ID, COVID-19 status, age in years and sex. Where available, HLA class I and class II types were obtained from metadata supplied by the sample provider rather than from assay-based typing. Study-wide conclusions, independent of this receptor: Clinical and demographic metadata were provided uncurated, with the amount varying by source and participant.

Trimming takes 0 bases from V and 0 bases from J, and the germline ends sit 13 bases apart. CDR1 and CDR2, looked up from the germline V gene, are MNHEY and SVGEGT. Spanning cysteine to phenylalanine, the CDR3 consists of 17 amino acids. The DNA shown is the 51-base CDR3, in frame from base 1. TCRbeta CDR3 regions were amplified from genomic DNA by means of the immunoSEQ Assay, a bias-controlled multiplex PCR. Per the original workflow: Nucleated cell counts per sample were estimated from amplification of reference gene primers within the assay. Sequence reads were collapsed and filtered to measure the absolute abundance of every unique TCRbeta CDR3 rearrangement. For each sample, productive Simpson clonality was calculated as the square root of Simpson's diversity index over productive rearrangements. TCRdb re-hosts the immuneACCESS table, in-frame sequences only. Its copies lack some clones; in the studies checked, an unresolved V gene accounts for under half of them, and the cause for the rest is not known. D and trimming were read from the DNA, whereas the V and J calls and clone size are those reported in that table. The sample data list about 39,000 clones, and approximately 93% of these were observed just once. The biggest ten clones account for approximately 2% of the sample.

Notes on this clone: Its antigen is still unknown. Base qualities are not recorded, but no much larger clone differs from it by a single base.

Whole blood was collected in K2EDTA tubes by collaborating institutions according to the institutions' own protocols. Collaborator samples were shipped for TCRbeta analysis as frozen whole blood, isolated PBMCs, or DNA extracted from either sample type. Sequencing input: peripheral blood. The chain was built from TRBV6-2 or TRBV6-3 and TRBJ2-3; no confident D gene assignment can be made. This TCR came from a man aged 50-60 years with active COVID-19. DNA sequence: TGTGCCAGCAGTTACTCCCCCAACGGTGCTAGCACAGATACGCAGTATTTT. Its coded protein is CASSYSPNGASTDTQYF.